Below are 12 T cell receptor beta chains sequenced from a single sample in a study of blood T cell repertoires in COVID-19. Assay: immunoSEQ multiplex PCR; the TCRdb copy retains only in-frame clones and omits some. The sample yields 130,000 to 150,000 clones, 70% to 80% seen once. The specimen sequenced was peripheral blood. The receptors come from a woman in her 70s with COVID-19, enrolled during active disease.

The chain combines TRBV11-2 with TRBJ2-7, with D hard to call. Germline V gene data show CDR1 as SGHAT and CDR2 as FQNNGV. The length of the CDR3 is 12 residues. V lost 2 bases and J lost 4, with 6 bases in between. The CDR3 bases are TGTGCCAGCAGCTTATACGGGTACGAGCAGTACTTC. This gives the protein CASSLYGYEQYF.

The rearrangement joins TRBV5-1 to TRBJ2-2; D gene uncertain. CDR3 length equals 15 residues. CDR1 and CDR2 from the germline V gene are SGHRS and YFSETQ. V lost 4 bases to trimming and J lost 3 bases, with 13 bases between them. The CDR3 sequence is CASSPTALDTGELFF. For the CDR3, the DNA is TGCGCCAGCAGCCCTACTGCGCTTGACACCGGGGAGCTGTTTTTT.

The chain couples TRBV9 to TRBJ1-2; 7 bases are a match to TRBD1. The CDR3 sequence is 13 residues long. In germline, CDR1 is SGDLS, CDR2 YYNGEE. J gave up 4 bases and V 4 bases, and 4 bases lay outside the gene matches. The CDR3 nucleotides read TGTGCCAGCAGCCGACAGGGTCGCTATGGCTACACCTTC. It specifies CASSRQGRYGYTF.

In DNA, the CDR3 is TGCGCCAGCAGCCAAGAACCCAGGGCTGATCAGCCCCAGCATTTT. Translating it yields CASSQEPRADQPQHF. The chain is built from TRBV4-3 and TRBJ1-5; D may be TRBD1 (5 bases). V was shortened by 0 bases and J by 5 bases, with 11 bases between the two germline ends. The CDR3 is made up of 15 amino acids. Germline CDR1 and CDR2: LGHNA and YSLEER.

The chain recombines TRBV2 with TRBJ2-2, with D hard to call. The CDR3 loop spans 17 amino acids. From germline, CDR1 is SNHLY and CDR2 FYNNEI. V was clipped by 5 bases and J by 6 bases, with 22 bases between them. The CDR3, as DNA: TGTGCCAGCAGTTCCGTATTCGACACGGTTCTACCCGGGGAGCTGTTTTTT. Protein: CASSSVFDTVLPGELFF.

A single count supports this clone. The chain links TRBV5-1 to TRBJ1-2; D remains unclear. Germline V gene data show CDR1 as SGHRS and CDR2 as YFSETQ. This CDR3 has 15 amino acids. The ends were cut back, 5 bases at V and 0 bases at J, with 14 bases in the middle. This CDR3 reads CASRWAQLANYGYTF. In DNA, the CDR3 is TGCGCCAGCAGATGGGCCCAGTTAGCTAACTATGGCTACACCTTC.

This clone was seen once. The chain has TRBV30 and TRBJ1-5; D not certain. This CDR3 comprises 12 residues. Germline CDR1 GTSNPN, CDR2 SVGIG (reference sequence). V shed 4 bases and J shed 2 bases, with 6 bases lying between them. For the CDR3, the DNA is TGTGCCTGGAACATTCGCAATCAGCCCCAGCATTTT. Its translation is CAWNIRNQPQHF.

This clone has just one count. This rearrangement joins TRBV6-5 to TRBJ1-2; possible D gene TRBD1, 5 bases. V lost 10 bases, J lost 8 bases, and 20 bases lay in between. The CDR3 has 13 amino acids. Germline lookup yields CDR1 MNHEY and CDR2 SVGAGI. In nucleotides, the CDR3 is TGTGCCACCAAGGAGACAGCTGGGCAAGGCTACACCTTC. This codes for CATKETAGQGYTF.

CDR3 protein: CASSIAKGSGFNYGYTF. The CDR3 region has the DNA TGTGCCAGTAGTATTGCTAAAGGGTCGGGATTCAACTATGGCTACACCTTC. The chain links TRBV19 to TRBJ1-2, with D unresolved. The V end was cut by 3 bases, the J end by 2 bases, with 19 bases between. The CDR3 loop spans 17 amino acids. From germline, CDR1 is LNHDA and CDR2 SQIVND (reference sequence).

The chain links TRBV10-3 to TRBJ1-1; possibly TRBD1 for D (5 bases). V was shortened by 0 bases and J by 5 bases, with 7 bases between the two germline ends. Germline V gene data show CDR1 as ENHRY and CDR2 as SYGVKD. CDR3 size: 13 residues. CDR3 DNA sequence: TGTGCCATCAGTGAGTCGGAGGGGACTGAAGCTTTCTTT. Translation gives CAISESEGTEAFF.

The V and J genes are TRBV9 and TRBJ1-3; TRBD1 might be the D (6 bases). The CDR3 consists of 16 residues. The ends were cut back, 3 bases at V and 0 bases at J, with 13 bases in the middle. Germline V gene lookup returns CDR1 SGDLS and CDR2 YYNGEE. Written as DNA, the CDR3 is TGTGCCAGCAGCGCCCGTGGACAGCTCTCTGGAAACACCATATATTTT. It encodes CASSARGQLSGNTIYF.

This clone was recorded only once. The chain uses TRBV2 and TRBJ1-6, with 9 bases matching TRBD1. Germline assignment: CDR1 SNHLY and CDR2 FYNNEI. The CDR3 contains 15 residues. After removal of 7 bases from V and 7 bases from J, the junction contained 8 bases not matched to a gene. In nucleotides, the CDR3 is TGTGCCAGCAAGGGACAGGGCAACCAAAATTCACCCCTCCACTTT. Translating gives CASKGQGNQNSPLHF. Using reference TRBV2 and TRBJ1-6 for the parts outside the CDR3, the full variable domain is EPEVTQTPSHQVTQMGQEVILRCVPISNHLYFYWYRQILGQKVEFLVSFYNNEISEKSEIFDDQFSVERPDGSNFTLKIRSTKLEDSAMYFCASKGQGNQNSPLHFGNGTRLTVT.